This TCR beta chain was sequenced in a study of control samples from healthy donors and cancer patients. The data were produced by immunoSEQ multiplex PCR, yet TCRdb's version contains in-frame clones alone and is incomplete. The top ten clones hold 10% of a sample with about 51,000 clones, about 80% of them seen once. This CDR3 has 14 residues. V dropped 4 bases and J dropped 0 bases, with 10 bases sitting between them. Germline V gene data show CDR1 as GTSNPN and CDR2 as SVGIG (reference sequence). This sequence was found in a man in his sixties or seventies in good health. The specimen sequenced was blood. The V gene is TRBV30, the J gene TRBJ1-5; D is unresolved. The DNA of the CDR3 is TGTGCCTGGACGGCCTCGAATAGCAATCAGCCCCAGCATTTT. It specifies CAWTASNSNQPQHF. Using reference TRBV30 and TRBJ1-5 for the parts outside the CDR3, the full variable domain is SQTIHQWPATLVQPVGSPLSLECTVEGTSNPNLYWYRQAAGRGLQLLFYSVGIGQISSEVPQNLSASRPQDRQFILSSKKLLLSDSGFYLCAWTASNSNQPQHFGDGTRLSIL.